This T cell receptor beta chain was identified during a study of radiation and T cells in renal cell carcinoma. Findings and limits, study-wide: Baseline intratumoral clonotype presence is unknown without pretreatment biopsies. Top tumor clonotypes rose in blood 2 weeks post-radiation, then contracted.

The CDR3 loop spans 14 amino acids. Trimming took off 0 bases at V and 4 bases at J, with 7 bases between the two ends. Germline assignment: CDR1 MNHEY and CDR2 SMNVEV (reference sequence). Time point of the sample: blood 4 weeks post-SBRT, at nephrectomy. Treatment noted: 15 Gy SBRT to primary tumor, nephrectomy 4 weeks later. Nephrectomy followed 15 Gy stereotactic body radiation by 4 weeks. The patient's renal cell carcinoma had clear cell pathology. The data were produced by immunoSEQ multiplex PCR, yet TCRdb's version contains in-frame clones alone and is incomplete. Among around 74,000 clones listed, approximately 87% were seen once. Details on this clone: The antigen is not known.

The V gene is TRBV27, the J gene TRBJ1-5; D call uncertain. The sequences come from blood, collected from a patient whose treatment included radiotherapy and nephrectomy. The receptor was isolated from a woman aged 55-75 years with renal cell carcinoma. The CDR3 nucleotides are TGTGCCAGCAGTTTATCGGGAGGAAATCAGCCCCAGCATTTT. Residues: CASSLSGGNQPQHF.